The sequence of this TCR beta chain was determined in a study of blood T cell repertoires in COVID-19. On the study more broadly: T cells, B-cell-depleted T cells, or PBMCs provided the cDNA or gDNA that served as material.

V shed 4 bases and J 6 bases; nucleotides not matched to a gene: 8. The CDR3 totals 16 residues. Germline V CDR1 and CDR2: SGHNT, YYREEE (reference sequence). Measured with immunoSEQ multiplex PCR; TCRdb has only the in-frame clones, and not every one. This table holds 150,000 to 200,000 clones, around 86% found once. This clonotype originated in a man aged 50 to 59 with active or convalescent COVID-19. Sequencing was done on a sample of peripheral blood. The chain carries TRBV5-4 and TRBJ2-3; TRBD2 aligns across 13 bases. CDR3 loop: CASSPGLAGVGDTQYF. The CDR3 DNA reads TGTGCCAGCAGCCCCGGACTAGCGGGAGTAGGCGATACGCAGTATTTT. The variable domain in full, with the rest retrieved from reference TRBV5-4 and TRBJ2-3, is ETGVTQSPTHLIKTRGQQVTLRCSSQSGHNTVSWYQQALGQGPQFIFQYYREEENGRGNFPPRFSGLQFPNYSSELNVNALELDDSALYLCASSPGLAGVGDTQYFGPGTRLTVL.